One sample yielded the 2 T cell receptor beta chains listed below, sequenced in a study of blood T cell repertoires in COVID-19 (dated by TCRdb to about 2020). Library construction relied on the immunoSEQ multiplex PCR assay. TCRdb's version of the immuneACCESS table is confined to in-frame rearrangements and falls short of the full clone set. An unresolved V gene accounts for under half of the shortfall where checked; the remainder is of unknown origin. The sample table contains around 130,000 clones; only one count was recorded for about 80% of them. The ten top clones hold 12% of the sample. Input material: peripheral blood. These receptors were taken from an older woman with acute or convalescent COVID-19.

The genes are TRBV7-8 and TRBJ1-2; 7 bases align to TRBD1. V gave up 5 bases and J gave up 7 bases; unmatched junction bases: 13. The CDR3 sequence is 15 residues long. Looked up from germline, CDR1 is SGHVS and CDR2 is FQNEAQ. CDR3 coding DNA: TGTGCCAGCAGCAATCAATGGACAGGAATGGGTGGCTACACCTTC. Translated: CASSNQWTGMGGYTF.

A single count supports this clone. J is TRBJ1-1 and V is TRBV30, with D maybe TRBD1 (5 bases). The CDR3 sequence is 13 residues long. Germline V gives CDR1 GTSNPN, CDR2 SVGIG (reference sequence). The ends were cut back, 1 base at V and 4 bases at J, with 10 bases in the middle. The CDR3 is CAWSGVGATEAFF. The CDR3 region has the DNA TGTGCCTGGAGTGGGGTAGGGGCCACTGAAGCTTTCTTT.